The rows below give T cell receptor beta chains drawn from one sample of a study of cytomegalovirus exposure and HLA in healthy donors. Data came from immunoSEQ multiplex PCR; TCRdb stores just in-frame clones and leaves some out. The sample includes roughly 330,000 clones, roughly 87% seen only once; the top ten take approximately 1.1%. The sequenced material came from PBMCs. The source of these receptors is a woman in her 30s in good health and CMV-seropositive. The CDR3 runs from the conserved cysteine through the conserved F or W. D genes are given only for firm matches. Clone size is shown for a subset of rows, as once, few, many or a class of expanded clone.

TRBD1	TRBV7-8	.	TRBJ1-5	CASTQWQGASQPQHF	TGTGCCAGCACCCAATGGCAGGGGGCGAGTCAGCCCCAGCATTTT
TRBD2	TRBV29-1	.	TRBJ2-5	CSVETSGRGRETQYF	TGCAGCGTGGAGACTAGCGGGAGAGGGAGAGAGACCCAGTACTTC
TRBD2	TRBV7-9	.	TRBJ2-7	CASQSPGLGPYEQYF	TGTGCCAGCCAGTCCCCGGGACTAGGACCCTACGAGCAGTACTTC
.	TRBV18	few	TRBJ2-7	CASWEAAPYEQYF	TGTGCCAGCTGGGAAGCGGCCCCCTACGAGCAGTACTTC
.	TRBV20-1	.	TRBJ2-1	CSASEPNEQFF	TGCAGTGCTAGTGAGCCAAATGAGCAGTTCTTC
TRBD2	TRBV30	.	TRBJ2-3	CASKGLAGGTDTQYF	TGTGCCTCCAAGGGACTAGCGGGAGGCACAGATACGCAGTATTTT
.	TRBV14	once	TRBJ2-5	CASSPRQGGTQYF	TGTGCCAGCAGCCCGAGGCAGGGAGGGACCCAGTACTTC
TRBD1	TRBV27	.	TRBJ2-7	CASSWTGGTDEQYF	TGTGCCAGCAGTTGGACAGGAGGCACCGACGAGCAGTACTTC
.	TRBV29-1	.	TRBJ2-1	CSVKLGANDEQFF	TGCAGCGTTAAGCTCGGGGCGAACGATGAGCAGTTCTTC
TRBD1	TRBV4-3	.	TRBJ1-4	CASSHSPGQGYEKLFF	TGCGCCAGCAGCCATTCACCGGGACAGGGATATGAAAAACTGTTTTTT
TRBD2	TRBV7-9	once	TRBJ2-7	CASSRAGEQYF	TGTGCCAGCAGCCGAGCGGGGGAGCAGTACTTC
TRBD2	TRBV19	.	TRBJ2-4	CASNPTSTIAGGAKNIQYF	TGTGCCAGTAACCCGACCTCCACCATAGCGGGAGGGGCCAAAAACATTCAGTACTTC
TRBD1	TRBV2	.	TRBJ2-7	CASIGGVGSYEQYF	TGTGCCAGTATAGGGGGCGTTGGCAGCTACGAGCAGTACTTC
.	TRBV7-3	.	TRBJ1-1	CASSYRSGANTEAFF	TGTGCCAGCAGCTACCGGTCAGGGGCGAACACTGAAGCTTTCTTT
TRBD1	TRBV6-6	.	TRBJ1-5	CASVTYPGQGDQPQHF	TGTGCCAGCGTGACCTACCCGGGACAGGGAGATCAGCCCCAGCATTTT
TRBD1	TRBV28	.	TRBJ2-4	CASSPGQGQRSIQYF	TGTGCCAGCAGCCCCGGACAGGGGCAGCGTAGCATTCAGTACTTC
.	TRBV14	.	TRBJ2-7	CASSQDLAAYEQYF	TGTGCCAGCAGCCAAGATCTTGCCGCCTACGAGCAGTACTTC
.	TRBV7-3	.	TRBJ2-1	CASSLNTRYEQFF	TGTGCCAGCAGCCTTAATACTAGGTATGAGCAGTTCTTC
.	TRBV6-5	.	TRBJ1-5	CASSYGQGNNQPQHF	TGTGCCAGCAGTTACGGCCAGGGGAACAATCAGCCCCAGCATTTT
.	TRBV30	.	TRBJ1-2	CAWDPRQGHYGYTF	TGTGCCTGGGACCCTCGGCAGGGGCACTATGGCTACACCTTC
.	TRBV28	once	TRBJ2-7	CASTYNGEEQYF	TGTGCCAGCACCTACAACGGTGAAGAGCAGTACTTC
.	TRBV27	once	TRBJ1-2	CASSLNPPVDGYTF	TGTGCCAGCAGTTTAAACCCCCCGGTGGATGGCTACACCTTC
.	TRBV30	.	TRBJ1-2	CASGLLRIYGYTF	TGTGCCTCGGGACTCCTAAGAATCTATGGCTACACCTTC
TRBD1	TRBV5-8	.	TRBJ1-6	CASSLEDRASPLHF	TGTGCCAGCAGCTTGGAGGACAGGGCCTCACCCCTCCACTTT
.	TRBV2	.	TRBJ2-3	CASSRGERYTDTQYF	TGTGCCAGCAGCCGGGGAGAGCGATACACAGATACGCAGTATTTT
TRBD1	TRBV20-1	.	TRBJ1-1	CSAADREEAFF	TGCAGTGCTGCCGACAGGGAGGAAGCTTTCTTT
.	TRBV7-6	.	TRBJ2-2	CASSLGTSGELFF	TGTGCCAGCAGCTTAGGAACCTCCGGGGAGCTGTTTTTT
.	TRBV7-3	.	TRBJ2-5	CASSKGVGETQYF	TGTGCCAGCAGCAAAGGGGTGGGGGAGACCCAGTACTTC
.	TRBV28	.	TRBJ2-7	CASSSPIGGYPYEQYF	TGTGCCAGCAGTTCCCCCATTGGAGGGTACCCCTACGAGCAGTACTTC
TRBD1	TRBV5-6	.	TRBJ1-5	CASSLEGGGLSNQPQHF	TGTGCCAGCAGCTTGGAAGGGGGCGGACTGAGCAATCAGCCCCAGCATTTT